The next 8 T cell receptor beta chains were all read from a single sample in a study of graft-versus-host responses after intestinal transplantation. TCRdb keeps only in-frame clones here, not all; method: immunoSEQ multiplex PCR. Found here are fewer than 8,000 clones, about 20% of them singletons; the top ten hold 5% to 6.5%. The source was alloreactive CD4+ T cells from a mixed lymphocyte reaction culture, collected before transplantation. Indicated subset: CFSE-low proliferating T cells sorted from approximately six-day pre-transplant mixed lymphocyte reaction (GvH or HvG direction). Receptor source: a human patient who was an organ donor for intestinal transplantation.

The table lists this clone with a few counts. The chain combines TRBV6-5 with TRBJ1-5, with unresolved D. Trimming removed 5 bases from V and 9 bases from J, with 14 bases in between. Germline values: CDR1 MNHEY, CDR2 SVGAGI. The CDR3 extends over 13 amino acids. The CDR3 bases are TGTGCCAGCAGTGAGGGCCCATGGGGGCCCCAGCATTTT. It yields the protein CASSEGPWGPQHF.

The table lists this clone with a few counts. The V and J genes are TRBV5-5 and TRBJ2-5; weak D call: TRBD1 (6 bases). Germline assignment: CDR1 SGHKS and CDR2 YYEKEE (reference sequence). The length of the CDR3 is 15 residues. The V end was cut by 0 bases, the J end by 5 bases, with 14 bases between. CDR3 amino acids: CASSLEGSGVETQYF. The CDR3 bases are TGTGCCAGCAGCTTGGAGGGGTCAGGGGTTGAGACCCAGTACTTC. The complete variable domain, with remaining parts taken from reference TRBV5-5 and TRBJ2-5, reads DAGVTQSPTHLIKTRGQQVTLRCSPISGHKSVSWYQQVLGQGPQFIFQYYEKEERGRGNFPDRFSARQFPNYSSELNVNALLLGDSALYLCASSLEGSGVETQYFGPGTRLLVL.

This clone is labeled large. CDR3 nucleotide sequence: TGTGCCAGCAGCCCGACAGGGTACTCCTATAATTCACCCCTCCACTTT. Residues: CASSPTGYSYNSPLHF. The rearrangement uses TRBV7-9 and TRBJ1-6, with 7 bases identical to TRBD1. The CDR3 has 16 residues. J gave up 0 bases and V 5 bases, and 4 bases lay outside the gene matches. The V gene's germline CDR1 is SEHNR and CDR2 FQNEAQ (reference sequence).

This clone was detected only a few times. This sequence joins TRBV5-6 and TRBJ2-1, with TRBD1 matching over 9 bases. Germline V lookup: CDR1 SGHDT, CDR2 YYEEEE. The CDR3 contains 13 residues. Trimming took 5 bases from V and 7 from J; bases not matched to a gene: 4. In DNA, the CDR3 is TGTGCCAGCAGACGGACAGGGGTAAATGAGCAGTTCTTC. Its translation is CASRRTGVNEQFF.

The chain combines TRBV11-2 with TRBJ2-1; possible D gene TRBD2, 6 bases. The CDR3 contains 15 residues. V lost 3 bases to trimming and J lost 9 bases, with 18 bases between them. Germline loops: CDR1 SGHAT, CDR2 FQNNGV. The CDR3 coding sequence is TGTGCCAGCAGCTTGTTTCGGTCGGGGGTAACTGAGCAGTTCTTC. Translating gives CASSLFRSGVTEQFF.

The chain has TRBV19 and TRBJ2-3; TRBD2 agrees at 8 bases. The CDR3 is made up of 16 amino acids. The J segment lost 0 bases and the V segment lost 3 bases, leaving 5 bases of the junction unmatched. Germline CDR1 reads LNHDA; CDR2 reads SQIVND (reference sequence). The CDR3 DNA reads as TGTGCCAGTAGTATTGTAGCGGGGCCTAGCACAGATACGCAGTATTTT. Protein product: CASSIVAGPSTDTQYF.

This clone is categorized as medium-sized (0.01 to 0.1%). The rearrangement uses TRBV5-1 and TRBJ2-4; 11 nucleotides line up with TRBD2. The CDR3 has 14 residues. V shed 2 bases and J 10 bases; nucleotides not matched to a gene: 5. Germline lookup yields CDR1 SGHRS and CDR2 YFSETQ. For the CDR3, the DNA is TGCGCCAGCAGCTTTACCGGGACTAGCGGAATTCAGTACTTC. Its translation: CASSFTGTSGIQYF.

The rearrangement uses TRBV7-4 and TRBJ2-7; TRBD2 matches 8 bases. In germline, CDR1 is SGHVT, CDR2 SQSDAQ. J gave up 7 bases and V 5 bases, and 10 bases lay outside the gene matches. The CDR3 loop spans 14 amino acids. CDR3 DNA: TGTGCCAGCAGCCCCTCGCGGGGGGCGAGTGAGCAGTACTTC. Translating gives CASSPSRGASEQYF.